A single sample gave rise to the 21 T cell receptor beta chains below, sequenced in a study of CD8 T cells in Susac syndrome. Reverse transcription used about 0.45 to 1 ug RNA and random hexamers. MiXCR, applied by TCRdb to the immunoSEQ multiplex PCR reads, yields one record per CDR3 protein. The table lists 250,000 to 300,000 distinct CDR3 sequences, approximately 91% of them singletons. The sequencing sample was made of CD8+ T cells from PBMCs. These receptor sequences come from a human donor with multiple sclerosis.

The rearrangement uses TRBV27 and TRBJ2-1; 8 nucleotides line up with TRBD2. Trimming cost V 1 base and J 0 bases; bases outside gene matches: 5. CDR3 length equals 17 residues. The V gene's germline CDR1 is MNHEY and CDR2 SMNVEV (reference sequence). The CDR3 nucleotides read TGTGCCAGCAGTTTATTCATAAGCGGGAGCTCCTACAATGAGCAGTTCTTC. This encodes CASSLFISGSSYNEQFF.

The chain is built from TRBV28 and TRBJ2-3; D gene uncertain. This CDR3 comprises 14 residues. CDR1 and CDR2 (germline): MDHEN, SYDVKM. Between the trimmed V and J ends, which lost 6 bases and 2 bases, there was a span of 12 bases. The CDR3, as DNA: TGTGCCAGCAGCCAACCTTACTCCACAGATACGCAGTATTTT. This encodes CASSQPYSTDTQYF.

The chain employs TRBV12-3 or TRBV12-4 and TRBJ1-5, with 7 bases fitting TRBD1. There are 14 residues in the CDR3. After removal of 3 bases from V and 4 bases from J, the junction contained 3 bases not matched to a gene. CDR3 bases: TGTGCCAGCAGTTTTGAGGACAGGAATCAGCCCCAGCATTTT. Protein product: CASSFEDRNQPQHF.

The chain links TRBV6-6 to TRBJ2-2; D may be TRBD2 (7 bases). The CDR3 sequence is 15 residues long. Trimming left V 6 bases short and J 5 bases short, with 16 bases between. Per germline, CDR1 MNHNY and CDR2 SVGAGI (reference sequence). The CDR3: CASSPLGGETGELFF. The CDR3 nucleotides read TGTGCCAGCAGCCCATTAGGGGGGGAAACCGGGGAGCTGTTTTTT.

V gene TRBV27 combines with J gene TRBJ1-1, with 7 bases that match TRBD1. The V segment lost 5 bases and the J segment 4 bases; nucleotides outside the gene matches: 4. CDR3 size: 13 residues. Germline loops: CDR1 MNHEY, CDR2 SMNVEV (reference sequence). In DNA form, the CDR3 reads TGTGCCAGCAGTCTACAGGGGTCCACTGAAGCTTTCTTT. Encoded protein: CASSLQGSTEAFF.

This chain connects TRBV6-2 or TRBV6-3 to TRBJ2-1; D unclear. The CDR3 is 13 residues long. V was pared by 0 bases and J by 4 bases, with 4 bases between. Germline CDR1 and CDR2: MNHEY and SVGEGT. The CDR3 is CASSYSEYNEQFF. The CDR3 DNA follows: TGTGCCAGCAGTTACTCGGAGTACAATGAGCAGTTCTTC.

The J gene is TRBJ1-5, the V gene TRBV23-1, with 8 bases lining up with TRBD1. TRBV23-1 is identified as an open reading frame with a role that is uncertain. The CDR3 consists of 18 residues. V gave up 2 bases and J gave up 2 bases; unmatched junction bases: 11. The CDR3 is CASSQQQKTGECNQPQHF. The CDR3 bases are TGCGCCAGCAGTCAACAACAGAAGACAGGGGAATGCAATCAGCCCCAGCATTTT.

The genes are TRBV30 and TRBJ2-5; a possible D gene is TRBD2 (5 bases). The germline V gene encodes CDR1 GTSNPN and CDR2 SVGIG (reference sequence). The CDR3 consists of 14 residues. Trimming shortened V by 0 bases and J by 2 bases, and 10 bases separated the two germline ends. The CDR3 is CAWSVMEVQETQYF. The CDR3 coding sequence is TGTGCCTGGAGTGTAATGGAGGTACAAGAGACCCAGTACTTC.

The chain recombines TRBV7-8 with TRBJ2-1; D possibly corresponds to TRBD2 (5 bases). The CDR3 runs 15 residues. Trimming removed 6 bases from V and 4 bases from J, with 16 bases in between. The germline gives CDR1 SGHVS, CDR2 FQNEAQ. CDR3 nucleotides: TGTGCCAGCAGATCGGAAGCGGTCAAATACAATGAGCAGTTCTTC. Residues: CASRSEAVKYNEQFF.

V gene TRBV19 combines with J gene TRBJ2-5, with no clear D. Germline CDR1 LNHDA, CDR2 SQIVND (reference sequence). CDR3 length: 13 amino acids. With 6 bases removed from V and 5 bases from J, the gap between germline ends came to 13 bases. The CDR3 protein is CASSLTPWETQYF. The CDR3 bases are TGTGCCAGTAGCCTGACACCTTGGGAGACCCAGTACTTC.

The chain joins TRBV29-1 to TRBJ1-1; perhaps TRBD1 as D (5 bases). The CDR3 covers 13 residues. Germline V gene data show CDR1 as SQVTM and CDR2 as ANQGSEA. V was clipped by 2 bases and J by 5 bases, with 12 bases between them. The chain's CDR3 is CSVEKGLGTEAFF. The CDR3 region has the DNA TGCAGCGTTGAAAAGGGGTTGGGAACTGAAGCTTTCTTT.

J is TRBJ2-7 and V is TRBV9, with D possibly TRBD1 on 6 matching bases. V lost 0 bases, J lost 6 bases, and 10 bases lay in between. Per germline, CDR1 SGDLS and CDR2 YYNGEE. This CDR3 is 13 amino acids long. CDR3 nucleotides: TGTGCCAGCAGCGTAGCAGGGGCGGGCGAGCAGTACTTC. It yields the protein CASSVAGAGEQYF.

The CDR3: CASSEPGTAYGYTF. In nucleotides, the CDR3 is TGTGCCAGCAGCGAACCCGGGACGGCGTATGGCTACACCTTC. The chain employs TRBV12-3 or TRBV12-4 and TRBJ1-2; weak D call: TRBD1 (5 bases). The CDR3 is 14 residues long. V lost 6 bases and J 5 bases, leaving 16 bases between the germline ends.

This chain's CDR3 is CSATFGGGRYEQYF. The CDR3 DNA sequence: TGCAGTGCTACCTTCGGGGGGGGCCGCTACGAGCAGTACTTC. This chain uses TRBV20-1 with TRBJ2-7, with 8 bases aligning to TRBD2. Germline V gene lookup returns CDR1 DFQATT and CDR2 SNEGSKA (reference sequence). V dropped 4 bases and J dropped 3; count of bases not matched to a gene: 8. The CDR3 runs 14 residues.

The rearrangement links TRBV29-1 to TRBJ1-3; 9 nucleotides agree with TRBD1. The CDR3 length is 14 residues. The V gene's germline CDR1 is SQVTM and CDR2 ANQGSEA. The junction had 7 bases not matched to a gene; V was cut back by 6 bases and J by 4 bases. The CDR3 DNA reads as TGCAGCGTCGCTGACAGGGGGTTCGGAAACACCATATATTTT. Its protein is CSVADRGFGNTIYF.

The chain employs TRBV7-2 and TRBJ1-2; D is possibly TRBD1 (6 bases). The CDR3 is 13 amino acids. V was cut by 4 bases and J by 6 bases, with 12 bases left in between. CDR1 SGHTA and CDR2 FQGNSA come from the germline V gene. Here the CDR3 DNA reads TGTGCCAGCAGCTACCTTACAGGGAATGGCTACACCTTC. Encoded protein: CASSYLTGNGYTF.

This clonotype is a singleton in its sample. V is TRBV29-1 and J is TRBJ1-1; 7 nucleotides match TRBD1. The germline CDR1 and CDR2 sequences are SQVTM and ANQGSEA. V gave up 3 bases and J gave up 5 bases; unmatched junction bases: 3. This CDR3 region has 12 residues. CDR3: CSVDQQGTEAFF. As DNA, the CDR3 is TGCAGCGTTGATCAACAGGGGACTGAAGCTTTCTTT.

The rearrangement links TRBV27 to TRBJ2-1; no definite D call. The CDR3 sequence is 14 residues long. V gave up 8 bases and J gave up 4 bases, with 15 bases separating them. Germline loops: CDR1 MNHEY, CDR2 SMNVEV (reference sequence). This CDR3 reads CASGQSTGYNEQFF. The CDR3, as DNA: TGTGCCAGCGGCCAAAGTACTGGGTACAATGAGCAGTTCTTC.

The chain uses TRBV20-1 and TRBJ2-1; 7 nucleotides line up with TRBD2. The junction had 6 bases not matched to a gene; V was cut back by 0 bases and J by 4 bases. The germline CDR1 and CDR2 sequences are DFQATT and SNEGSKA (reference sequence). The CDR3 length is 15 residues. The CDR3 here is CSAREGLSEYNEQFF. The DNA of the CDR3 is TGCAGTGCTAGAGAGGGACTATCCGAGTACAATGAGCAGTTCTTC.

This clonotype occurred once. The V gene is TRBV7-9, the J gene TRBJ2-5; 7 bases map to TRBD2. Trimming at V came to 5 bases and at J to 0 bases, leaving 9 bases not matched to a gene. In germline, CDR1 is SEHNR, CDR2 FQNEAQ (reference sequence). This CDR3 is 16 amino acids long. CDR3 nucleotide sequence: TGTGCCAGCAGCCGGGCGGCTAGCGGAGACCAAGAGACCCAGTACTTC. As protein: CASSRAASGDQETQYF.

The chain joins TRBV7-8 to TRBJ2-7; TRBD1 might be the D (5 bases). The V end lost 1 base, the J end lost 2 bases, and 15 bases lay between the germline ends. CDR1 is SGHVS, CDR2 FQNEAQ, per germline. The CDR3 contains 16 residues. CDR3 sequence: CASSLVRAPSTYEQYF. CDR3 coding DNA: TGTGCCAGCAGCTTAGTCAGGGCTCCATCGACCTACGAGCAGTACTTC.